What follows is one TCR beta chain and its context. Sequencing used immunoSEQ multiplex PCR; TCRdb keeps in-frame clones, though not all of them. The repertoire holds about 140,000 clones, about 76% seen once, with 7.5% to 9% in the top ten. This entry belongs to a study of blood T cell repertoires in COVID-19. The wider study: Sites across the United States, Italy and Spain contributed samples from acute and convalescent COVID-19. The analysed material was cDNA or gDNA that came from T cells, B-cell-depleted T cells, or PBMCs.

Germline CDR1 reads SGHRS; CDR2 reads YFSETQ. V dropped 3 bases and J dropped 7; count of bases not matched to a gene: 4. The CDR3 has 14 amino acids. This receptor was identified in a human donor in a cohort sampled during active COVID-19. The sequenced sample was peripheral blood. The gene calls are TRBV5-1 and TRBJ2-1, with 10 bases fitting TRBD1. CDR3 amino acids: CASSSGTGANEQFF. In DNA form, the CDR3 reads TGCGCCAGCAGCTCCGGGACAGGGGCAAATGAGCAGTTCTTC.